This is a list of T cell receptor beta chains from one sample in a study of beta chain features in type 1 diabetes. Libraries were prepared by immunoSEQ multiplex PCR; TCRdb keeps only in-frame clonotypes and omits some of them. The sample lists around 300,000 clones, approximately 9.9% occurring once. Sequencing was performed on naive CD4+ T cells from blood. These receptor sequences come from a woman aged 25 to 39 in good health. Both conserved end residues are part of each CDR3. The D gene is left open where the match is weak. Clone size is given for some rows only: seen once, a few or many times, or a class if the clone is expanded.

TGTGCCAGCAGGCCCCTATTCTATGGCTACACCTTC	CASRPLFYGYTF	TRBV28	NA	NA	TRBJ1-2
TGTGCCAGCATCCGGGACAGGGGTGCAGATACGCAGTATTTT	CASIRDRGADTQYF	TRBV6-6	NA	TRBD1	TRBJ2-3
TGTGCCACCAGCAGGGAACTAGCGGGAGACTACAATGAGCAGTTCTTC	CATSRELAGDYNEQFF	TRBV15	NA	TRBD2	TRBJ2-1
TGTGCCTGGAGTGCAATTTATGAGCAGTTCTTC	CAWSAIYEQFF	TRBV30	NA	NA	TRBJ2-1
TGTGCCAGCAGCCATGGGACTAGTAATGTCGAGCAGTACTTC	CASSHGTSNVEQYF	TRBV7-9	few	TRBD2	TRBJ2-7
TGTGCCAGCTCACCAACGACAAGCTCCTACAATGAGCAGTTCTTC	CASSPTTSSYNEQFF	TRBV18	NA	NA	TRBJ2-1
TGTGCCAGCTCACCACCCGGGACTAGTAGAGAGCAGTACTTC	CASSPPGTSREQYF	TRBV18	few	TRBD2	TRBJ2-7
TGTGCCAGCAGCCAAAAGGGGGGGACCCAAATCGGGTACAATGAGCAGTTCTTC	CASSQKGGTQIGYNEQFF	TRBV14	few	NA	TRBJ2-1
TGTGCCAGCAGCCCCGGTCAGGCGAACACTGAAGCTTTCTTT	CASSPGQANTEAFF	TRBV7-2	few	NA	TRBJ1-1
TGTGCCAGCAGTCTTGACAGGGGATCCTACAATGAGCAGTTCTTC	CASSLDRGSYNEQFF	TRBV2	NA	TRBD1	TRBJ2-1
TGTGCCAGCTCAAGTTCACTAGCGGGAAGTGAGCAGTTCTTC	CASSSSLAGSEQFF	TRBV18	NA	TRBD2	TRBJ2-1
TGTGCCAGCAGCTACGTCGGACAGGGGGCGTATGAGACCCAGTACTTC	CASSYVGQGAYETQYF	TRBV9	NA	TRBD1	TRBJ2-5
TGTGCCAGCAGCCCCGCAGGTGCCAAAAACATTCAGTACTTC	CASSPAGAKNIQYF	TRBV14	many	NA	TRBJ2-4
TGTGCCAGCAGTCTGTCCGGGACTAGGCCCTACAATGAGCAGTTCTTC	CASSLSGTRPYNEQFF	TRBV6-6	few	TRBD2	TRBJ2-1
TGTGCCTGGATATTCCAAGGGGGCGCAGATACGCAGTATTTT	CAWIFQGGADTQYF	TRBV30	NA	TRBD1	TRBJ2-3
TGTGCCAGCTATGACGATCTTAGGACAGGGGCCGCCACAGATACGCAGTATTTT	CASYDDLRTGAATDTQYF	TRBV2	few	TRBD1	TRBJ2-3
TGCGCCAGCAGCACCGGACAGGGCCTAGCCAAAAACATTCAGTACTTC	CASSTGQGLAKNIQYF	TRBV5-1	few	TRBD1	TRBJ2-4
TGCAGCGTTCCTAGCGGGGGTAGCACAGATACGCAGTATTTT	CSVPSGGSTDTQYF	TRBV29-1	few	TRBD2	TRBJ2-3
TGTGCCAGCAGCTTAGTAGCGGGAGTGGCGTTACGAGATACGCAGTATTTT	CASSLVAGVALRDTQYF	TRBV7-2	few	TRBD2	TRBJ2-3
TGCGCCAGCAGCGTCGGACAGGGCGCGGGGACCAAAAACATTCAGTACTTC	CASSVGQGAGTKNIQYF	TRBV4-3	NA	TRBD1	TRBJ2-4
TGTGCCAGCAGCTTGGGGGTTAGCGGCTACGAGCAGTACTTC	CASSLGVSGYEQYF	TRBV5-6	NA	NA	TRBJ2-7
TGTGCCAGCACCGAAGGTCAGGGAATGGGCATTCAGTACTTC	CASTEGQGMGIQYF	TRBV2	NA	NA	TRBJ2-4
TGTGCCTGGAGTGACGGGAGTGGAGATACGCAGTATTTT	CAWSDGSGDTQYF	TRBV30	NA	NA	TRBJ2-3
TGTGCCAGCAGCTCCACGGGATTACCGTCCGGGGAGCTGTTTTTT	CASSSTGLPSGELFF	TRBV9	NA	NA	TRBJ2-2
TGTGCCAGCAGCCAAGATTGGGCGGGAGTTCGTGGCGGGGAGCTGTTTTTT	CASSQDWAGVRGGELFF	TRBV14	few	TRBD2	TRBJ2-2
TGTGCCAGCTCACAACTTGGGACTAGCGGGAGAATTGAGCAGTTCTTC	CASSQLGTSGRIEQFF	TRBV18	few	TRBD2	TRBJ2-1
TGTGCCAGCAGCTTAGCTCGGACAGGGATTACAGATACGCAGTATTTT	CASSLARTGITDTQYF	TRBV7-8	few	TRBD1	TRBJ2-3
TGTGCCATCAGTGACTCCTTCGGAGCCCAGGGGGTTGGTTATGGCTACACCTTC	CAISDSFGAQGVGYGYTF	TRBV10-3	NA	TRBD1	TRBJ1-2
TGTGCCAGCAGCTTGGTGGGCCTCGAGCAGTACTTC	CASSLVGLEQYF	TRBV5-4	few	NA	TRBJ2-7
TGTGCCAGCTCACCTTCAGGGTTTATCACAGATACGCAGTATTTT	CASSPSGFITDTQYF	TRBV18	NA	NA	TRBJ2-3
TGTGCCAGCGGGGGCTACGGTGAGCAGTTCTTC	CASGGYGEQFF	TRBV2	few	NA	TRBJ2-1
TGTGCCAGCACCCTGGGCCGTCTTAGCAATCAGCCCCAGCATTTT	CASTLGRLSNQPQHF	TRBV2	NA	NA	TRBJ1-5
TGTGCCAGTAAATCGTCGGGGGGCAGCCATGGCTACACCTTC	CASKSSGGSHGYTF	TRBV19	NA	NA	TRBJ1-2
TGTGCCAGCAGTCCCCCTGCGGATTTAGGCCAAGCTTTCTTT	CASSPPADLGQAFF	TRBV6-5	NA	NA	TRBJ1-1
TGCAGCGGGTACAGGGGACCCAAAAACATTCAGTACTTC	CSGYRGPKNIQYF	TRBV29-1	NA	TRBD1	TRBJ2-4
TGCGCCAGCAGCGGGACAGGGAACTCCTACAATGAGCAGTTCTTC	CASSGTGNSYNEQFF	TRBV5-1	few	TRBD1	TRBJ2-1
TGTGCCAGTATCGCTAGCGGGGACAATGAGCAGTTCTTC	CASIASGDNEQFF	TRBV19	few	TRBD2	TRBJ2-1
TGTGCCAGTAGCACCACCCTGAGGGTTTCCTATGGCTACACCTTC	CASSTTLRVSYGYTF	TRBV19	NA	NA	TRBJ1-2
TGCGCCAGCAGCTCTGGACTAGCGGGAGGGACCTACGAGCAGTACTTC	CASSSGLAGGTYEQYF	TRBV5-1	few	TRBD2	TRBJ2-7
TGTGCCAGCAGCTTACGCGGAATAGATACGCAGTATTTT	CASSLRGIDTQYF	TRBV7-3	NA	NA	TRBJ2-3
TGTGCCAGCAGCTCGTTTAGCGGTCAAGAGACCCAGTACTTC	CASSSFSGQETQYF	TRBV11-2	NA	NA	TRBJ2-5
TGTGCCAGCAGCCTACAGGGAAAAGAGACAGATACGCAGTATTTT	CASSLQGKETDTQYF	TRBV9	few	NA	TRBJ2-3
TGTGCCAGCAGCCGACTAGCGGGGCTGACCGATGAGCAGTTCTTC	CASSRLAGLTDEQFF	TRBV27	NA	TRBD2	TRBJ2-1
TGCGCCAGCAGTTTTGGGACAGAGAGCAATCAGCCCCAGCATTTT	CASSFGTESNQPQHF	TRBV5-1	NA	TRBD1	TRBJ1-5
TGTGCCAGCAGAACCGCGGACAAACAAGAGACCCAGTACTTC	CASRTADKQETQYF	TRBV6-6	NA	NA	TRBJ2-5